Below are 25 T cell receptor beta chains sequenced from a single sample in a study of OX40 agonist ivuxolimab in advanced cancers. Assay: immunoSEQ multiplex PCR; the TCRdb copy retains only in-frame clones and omits some. The sample consists of 55,000 to 75,000 clones, 82% of them appearing once. The sequenced sample was CD4+ or CD8+ T cells sorted from blood, obtained in a trial of the OX40 agonist ivuxolimab. The receptor source for this set is an adult with an advanced solid tumor such as melanoma, head and neck, liver or kidney cancer.

This chain links TRBV27 with TRBJ2-3; D is perhaps TRBD2 (5 bases). Germline loops: CDR1 MNHEY, CDR2 SMNVEV (reference sequence). The CDR3 covers 14 residues. V was clipped by 5 bases and J by 0 bases, with 9 bases between them. CDR3 in DNA: TGTGCCAGCAGTGTGGACTTTAGCACAGATACGCAGTATTTT. Its protein is CASSVDFSTDTQYF.

In its sample, this clone was seen a few times. This sequence joins TRBV19 and TRBJ1-6; no clear D gene. The CDR3 has 15 amino acids. V was pared by 7 bases and J by 0 bases, with 10 bases between. The germline CDR1 and CDR2 sequences are LNHDA and SQIVND (reference sequence). Written as DNA, the CDR3 is TGTGCCAGTATTGGCGGGAGCTCCTATAATTCACCCCTCCACTTT. Protein: CASIGGSSYNSPLHF.

The chain couples TRBV7-2 to TRBJ1-2; TRBD1 is a possible D gene (5 bases). V was trimmed by 2 bases and J by 5 bases, leaving 21 bases between them. Germline V lookup: CDR1 SGHTA, CDR2 FQGNSA. The CDR3 covers 17 residues. In DNA form, the CDR3 reads TGTGCCAGCAGCTTATTAGGTTCAGGGCCTAACGGTTATGGCTACACCTTC. Translated, it gives CASSLLGSGPNGYGYTF.

This clone showed up just once. The chain joins TRBV28 to TRBJ1-1; D may be TRBD1 (6 bases). Looked up from germline, CDR1 is MDHEN and CDR2 is SYDVKM. This CDR3 comprises 13 residues. Deletions cut 8 bases from V and 6 bases from J, with 16 bases between. Here the CDR3 DNA reads TGTGCCAGCCGAGGGACAATCAAGGCTGAAGCTTTCTTT. Translating gives CASRGTIKAEAFF.

The chain is built from TRBV7-2 and TRBJ2-7, with TRBD1 matching over 9 bases. Trimming at V came to 5 bases and at J to 2 bases, leaving 4 bases not matched to a gene. Looked up from germline, CDR1 is SGHTA and CDR2 is FQGNSA. The CDR3 has 14 residues. The CDR3 is CASSVQGAAYEQYF. The CDR3 DNA reads as TGTGCCAGCAGCGTACAGGGGGCCGCCTACGAGCAGTACTTC.

This clone was counted between two and nine times. The chain recombines TRBV5-6 with TRBJ2-2; 11 bases align to TRBD2. Germline CDR1 reads SGHDT; CDR2 reads YYEEEE. The CDR3 is 18 amino acids. Losses at the gene ends were 0 bases for V and 0 bases for J; bases not matched to a gene: 4. The CDR3 bases are TGTGCCAGCAGCTTGGGACTAGCGGGATTAGCGAACACCGGGGAGCTGTTTTTT. Protein product: CASSLGLAGLANTGELFF. The complete variable domain, with remaining parts taken from reference TRBV5-6 and TRBJ2-2, reads DAGVTQSPTHLIKTRGQQVTLRCSPKSGHDTVSWYQQALGQGPQFIFQYYEEEERQRGNFPDRFSGHQFPNYSSELNVNALLLGDSALYLCASSLGLAGLANTGELFFGEGSRLTVL.

The rearrangement joins TRBV6-4 to TRBJ2-2; TRBD1 is a possible D gene (6 bases). The CDR3 sequence is 13 residues long. The V and J ends lost 6 bases and 6 bases respectively, with 11 bases between them. From germline, CDR1 is MRHNA and CDR2 SNTAGT. This CDR3 is CASSYAGAGELFF. DNA for the CDR3: TGTGCCAGCAGCTATGCAGGGGCCGGGGAGCTGTTTTTT.

The chain is built from TRBV7-8 and TRBJ2-2; 13 bases agree with TRBD2. V was clipped by 5 bases and J by 5 bases; unmatched bases: 2. Germline V CDR1 and CDR2: SGHVS, FQNEAQ. This CDR3 is 15 amino acids long. CDR3 residues: CASSPTSGGTGELFF. As DNA, the CDR3 is TGTGCCAGCAGCCCGACTAGCGGGGGGACCGGGGAGCTGTTTTTT.

The chain links TRBV18 to TRBJ2-5; TRBD2 aligns across 8 bases. In germline, CDR1 is KGHSH, CDR2 LQKENI. V was pared by 3 bases and J by 4 bases, with 4 bases of the junction left unmatched. CDR3 size: 14 residues. CDR3 nucleotide sequence: TGTGCCAGCTCACCGGGACTAGAGTCAGAGACCCAGTACTTC. Translation: CASSPGLESETQYF.

The V call is TRBV11-2, the J call TRBJ2-7; 7 positions agree with TRBD2. Germline V gene data show CDR1 as SGHAT and CDR2 as FQNNGV. This CDR3 spans 15 amino acids. V was clipped by 3 bases and J by 1 base; unmatched bases: 6. Here the CDR3 DNA reads TGTGCCAGCAGCTTTTACGGCGGGAGATCCTACGAGCAGTACTTC. The encoded protein is CASSFYGGRSYEQYF.

This chain connects TRBV7-8 to TRBJ2-1, with TRBD2 matching over 12 bases. Germline CDR1 and CDR2: SGHVS and FQNEAQ. CDR3 length equals 14 residues. V lost 5 bases, J lost 7 bases, and 3 bases stayed unmatched. CDR3 nucleotide sequence: TGTGCCAGCAGCAGGGGGACTAGCGGGAATGAGCAGTTCTTC. Its protein is CASSRGTSGNEQFF.

The chain employs TRBV5-1 and TRBJ2-7; D is possibly TRBD2 (5 bases). V dropped 2 bases and J dropped 6 bases, with 9 bases sitting between them. There are 12 residues in the CDR3. Germline loops: CDR1 SGHRS, CDR2 YFSETQ. This chain's CDR3 is CASSFTDSEQYF. The DNA for the CDR3 is TGCGCCAGCAGCTTTACGGACTCCGAGCAGTACTTC. The full variable domain, in which reference TRBV5-1 and TRBJ2-7 provide the parts outside the CDR3, is KAGVTQTPRYLIKTRGQQVTLSCSPISGHRSVSWYQQTPGQGLQFLFEYFSETQRNKGNFPGRFSGRQFSNSRSEMNVSTLELGDSALYLCASSFTDSEQYFGPGTRLTVT.

The chain joins TRBV7-2 to TRBJ2-7; no definite D call. CDR1 and CDR2 (germline): SGHTA, FQGNSA. The V and J ends lost 0 bases and 4 bases respectively, with 7 bases between them. This CDR3 contains 13 residues. Here the CDR3 reads CASSLAHGYEQYF. CDR3 DNA sequence: TGTGCCAGCAGCTTAGCGCACGGGTACGAGCAGTACTTC.

The chain recombines TRBV7-8 with TRBJ1-2, with a tentative D call TRBD1 (6 bases). The germline V gene encodes CDR1 SGHVS and CDR2 FQNEAQ. V was trimmed by 1 base and J by 5 bases, leaving 14 bases between them. This CDR3 contains 15 residues. Here the CDR3 DNA reads TGTGCCAGCAGCTTAGGAGGGACATCAATATATGGCTACACCTTC. Its translation is CASSLGGTSIYGYTF.

This rearrangement joins TRBV2 to TRBJ2-5; 11 nucleotides agree with TRBD2. The germline CDR1 and CDR2 sequences are SNHLY and FYNNEI. The CDR3 length is 14 residues. Trimming took 8 bases from V and 4 from J; bases not matched to a gene: 6. DNA for the CDR3: TGTGCCAGCGATAAGGGACTAGCGGCAGAGACCCAGTACTTC. As protein: CASDKGLAAETQYF.

This chain links TRBV6-4 with TRBJ1-5; D is uncertain. The germline V gene encodes CDR1 MRHNA and CDR2 SNTAGT. Trimming stripped 3 bases from V and 7 bases from J, with 10 bases between. The CDR3 totals 13 residues. In DNA, the CDR3 is TGTGCCAGCAGTGAAGGGATCGGGCAGCCCCAGCATTTT. Protein sequence: CASSEGIGQPQHF.

The rearrangement joins TRBV18 to TRBJ2-2; maybe TRBD2 (6 bases). The germline gives CDR1 KGHSH, CDR2 LQKENI. This CDR3 is 16 amino acids long. Trimming pared 1 base from V and 0 bases from J, leaving 9 bases between. The CDR3 DNA is TGTGCCAGCTCACCACGCGGGGAGACGAACACCGGGGAGCTGTTTTTT. It encodes CASSPRGETNTGELFF.

This chain connects TRBV19 to TRBJ2-2, with D possibly called TRBD1 or TRBD2 (5 bases each). Trimming left V 6 bases short and J 0 bases short, with 11 bases between. This CDR3 is 15 amino acids long. Germline CDR1 and CDR2: LNHDA and SQIVND (reference sequence). The DNA for the CDR3 is TGTGCCAGTAGGGGAGACAGAGCGAACACCGGGGAGCTGTTTTTT. Translation: CASRGDRANTGELFF.

The chain couples TRBV2 to TRBJ2-6; TRBD1 matches 7 bases. CDR3 size: 15 residues. Trimming at V came to 9 bases and at J to 3 bases, leaving 8 bases not matched to a gene. Germline V gene data show CDR1 as SNHLY and CDR2 as FYNNEI. CDR3: CARQGVQSGANVLTF. CDR3 bases: TGTGCCAGGCAGGGGGTACAAAGTGGGGCCAACGTCCTGACTTTC. The full variable domain, its missing parts supplied by reference TRBV2 and TRBJ2-6, is EPEVTQTPSHQVTQMGQEVILRCVPISNHLYFYWYRQILGQKVEFLVSFYNNEISEKSEIFDDQFSVERPDGSNFTLKIRSTKLEDSAMYFCARQGVQSGANVLTFGAGSRLTVL.

V and J are TRBV7-2 and TRBJ2-3; 8 bases are a match to TRBD2. The CDR3 is 15 residues long. J was trimmed by 4 bases and V by 4 bases; bases with no gene match: 7. The V gene's germline CDR1 is SGHTA and CDR2 FQGNSA. The CDR3 loop is CASSWVAGFADTQYF. The CDR3 nucleotides read TGTGCCAGCAGCTGGGTAGCGGGGTTTGCAGATACGCAGTATTTT.

The chain couples TRBV7-2 to TRBJ2-7; D is tentatively TRBD1 or TRBD2 (5 bases each). Germline V gene sequence: CDR1 SGHTA, CDR2 FQGNSA. Trimming shortened V by 6 bases and J by 2 bases, and 11 bases separated the two germline ends. This CDR3 spans 13 amino acids. The CDR3 bases are TGTGCCAGCAGTACCGGGGCCACCTACGAGCAGTACTTC. It encodes CASSTGATYEQYF.

The chain combines TRBV5-4 with TRBJ1-3; D is unclear. This CDR3 contains 16 residues. Trimming removed 2 bases from V and 0 bases from J, with 12 bases in between. The V gene's germline CDR1 is SGHNT and CDR2 YYREEE (reference sequence). The CDR3 DNA reads as TGTGCCAGCAGCTTCGACAAGTGGTCCTCTGGAAACACCATATATTTT. It codes for CASSFDKWSSGNTIYF.

The rearrangement uses TRBV28 and TRBJ2-7; TRBD2 agrees at 12 bases. The germline gives CDR1 MDHEN, CDR2 SYDVKM. This CDR3 contains 15 residues. The trim removed 3 bases at V and 3 bases at J, leaving 3 bases unmatched. The CDR3 protein is CASSFTSGRRYEQYF. The CDR3 nucleotides read TGTGCCAGCAGTTTTACTAGCGGGAGGCGCTACGAGCAGTACTTC.

The chain links TRBV7-9 to TRBJ2-4, with 9 bases fitting TRBD2. This CDR3 region has 16 residues. The germline gives CDR1 SEHNR, CDR2 FQNEAQ (reference sequence). With 2 bases clipped from V and 6 bases from J, the junction kept 8 bases outside the gene matches. CDR3: CASSLRLAVGPNIQYF. The CDR3 DNA reads TGTGCCAGCAGCTTAAGACTAGCGGTCGGGCCAAACATTCAGTACTTC.

V gene TRBV7-2 combines with J gene TRBJ2-3; TRBD1 agrees at 7 bases. This CDR3 contains 16 residues. The germline CDR1 and CDR2 sequences are SGHTA and FQGNSA. J lost 3 bases, V lost 5 bases, and 11 bases had no gene match. The CDR3 spells CASSPPRQGLTDTQYF. DNA of the CDR3: TGTGCCAGCAGCCCCCCCCGACAGGGTTTAACAGATACGCAGTATTTT. Variable domain in full (rest from reference TRBV7-2 and TRBJ2-3): GAGVSQSPSNKVTEKGKDVELRCDPISGHTALYWYRQSLGQGLEFLIYFQGNSAPDKSGLPSDRFSAERTGGSVSTLTIQRTQQEDSAVYLCASSPPRQGLTDTQYFGPGTRLTVL.